The present T cell receptor beta chain was sequenced within a study of T cell responses to AZD1222 COVID-19 vaccine. Libraries were prepared by immunoSEQ multiplex PCR; TCRdb keeps only in-frame clonotypes and omits some of them. The repertoire consists of about 57,000 clones, with 75% to 90% occurring once and the leading ten covering over 15%. The CDR3 is 15 amino acids. V lost 1 base, J lost 1 base, and 11 bases lay in between. The germline V gene encodes CDR1 SGHTA and CDR2 FQGTGA. The sequence came from an adult in good health. The chain couples TRBV7-3 to TRBJ2-7; D possibly corresponds to TRBD2 (6 bases). The material sequenced was peripheral blood, taken on day 0 of AZD1222 vaccination. CDR3: CASSLNPGASYEQYF. CDR3 in DNA: TGTGCCAGCAGCTTAAATCCGGGAGCGTCCTACGAGCAGTACTTC.